The rows below give T cell receptor beta chains drawn from one sample of a study of control samples from healthy donors and cancer patients. Sequencing used immunoSEQ multiplex PCR; TCRdb keeps in-frame clones, though not all of them. Of about 51,000 clones listed, 88% are singletons. Sample: PBMCs. The receptors shown here come from a man in his fifties with head and neck cancer. The conserved cysteine and the conserved F or W are not part of the CDR3 here.

>TRBJ2-5|TRBV5-1
ASSPRGRGRRETQY
>TRBJ2-7|TRBV19
ASSRTLPYEQY
>TRBJ1-2|TRBV3-1/TRBV3-2
ASSHLRTETYGYT
>TRBJ2-6|TRBV7-9
AGLRGANVLT
>TRBJ2-3|TRBV5-5
ASSRPGGTSTDTQY
>TRBJ2-7|TRBV7-9
ASSSNREVDYEQY
>TRBJ1-1|TRBV5-1
ASSLSGTGSAEAF
>TRBJ2-5|TRBV5-1
ASSQTRTAQETQY
>TRBJ2-7|TRBV27
ASSPGLADYEQY
>TRBJ2-1|TRBV12-3/TRBV12-4
ASSADAYGEQF